This T cell receptor (beta chain) derives from a study of lymphopenia after photon versus proton radiotherapy. Regarding the study as a whole: In patients who died, overall survival fell as post-nadir TCR diversity dropped more. Better survival with proton therapy was suggested as possible, not demonstrated.

Data came from immunoSEQ multiplex PCR; TCRdb stores just in-frame clones and leaves some out. The sample yields approximately 30,000 clones, about 94% seen once. Germline V lookup: CDR1 MNHEY, CDR2 SMNVEV (reference sequence). The CDR3 extends over 16 amino acids. V dropped 5 bases and J dropped 2; count of bases not matched to a gene: 10. Comment on this clone: Its target is not known.

Material: peripheral blood, obtained from a patient treated with photon-based radiotherapy. The chain joins TRBV27 to TRBJ2-7; TRBD1 agrees at 9 bases. This clonotype was obtained from a woman aged 45-65 years with cholangiocarcinoma. CDR3 sequence: CASSKPPGQGTYEQYF. CDR3 in DNA: TGTGCCAGCAGTAAACCCCCTGGACAGGGGACCTACGAGCAGTACTTC.